This T cell receptor beta chain was captured in a study of blood T cells in healthy people across ages. Comment on this clonotype: The antigen is unknown.

General observations from the study: Per million T cells, TCR beta diversity dropped about linearly as age rose.

A second PCR of about 7 to 12 cycles used a sample-barcoded 5' primer and a J-beta primer mix. TCRdb reanalysed the 5' RACE reads using MiXCR and keeps one entry per CDR3 protein. The sample carries some 1,000,000 distinct CDR3 sequences, under 30% recorded once. Per the germline V gene, CDR1 is SGHTA and CDR2 is FQGNSA. V lost 4 bases to trimming and J lost 2 bases, with 18 bases between them. CDR3 size: 16 residues. The donors, all healthy, were Caucasians living in Russia, aged about 6 to 100. The data were also submitted as part of a second study, on T cells of mothers and their children. That publication notes: Sequencing returned over 8 million TCR beta CDR3 reads per mother and roughly 3.1 million per child. A slight, non-significant increase in overlap was found for related mother-child pairs relative to unrelated pairs.

The clonotype was recovered from a girl aged 2 to 10 in good health. Specimen: blood. V is TRBV7-2 and J is TRBJ2-7; TRBD1 might be the D (6 bases). This CDR3 reads CASSWRQGTDTYEQYF. DNA for the CDR3: TGTGCCAGCAGCTGGCGGCAGGGGACGGATACCTACGAGCAGTACTTC.